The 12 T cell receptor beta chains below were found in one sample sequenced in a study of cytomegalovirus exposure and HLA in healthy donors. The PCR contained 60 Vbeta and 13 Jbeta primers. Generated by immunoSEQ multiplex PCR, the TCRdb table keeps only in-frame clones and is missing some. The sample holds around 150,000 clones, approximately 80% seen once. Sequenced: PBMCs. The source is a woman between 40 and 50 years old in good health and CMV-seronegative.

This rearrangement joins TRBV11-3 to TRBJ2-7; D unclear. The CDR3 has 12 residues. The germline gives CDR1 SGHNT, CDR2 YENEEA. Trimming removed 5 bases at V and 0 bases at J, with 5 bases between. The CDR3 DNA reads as TGTGCCAGCAGCGTAAACTCCTACGAGCAGTACTTC. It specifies CASSVNSYEQYF.

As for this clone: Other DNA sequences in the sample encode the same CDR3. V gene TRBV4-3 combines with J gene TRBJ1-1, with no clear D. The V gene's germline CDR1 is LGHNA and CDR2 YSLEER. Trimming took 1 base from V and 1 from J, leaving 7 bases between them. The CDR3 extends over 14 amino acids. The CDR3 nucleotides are TGCGCCAGCAGCCAAGGCTACAGGAACACTGAAGCTTTCTTT. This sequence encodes CASSQGYRNTEAFF.

The CDR3 protein is CASSLAGVGSNEQFF. As DNA, the CDR3 is TGCGCCAGCAGCTTGGCGGGGGTAGGGAGCAATGAGCAGTTCTTC. V is TRBV5-1 and J is TRBJ2-1; a possible D gene is TRBD2 (6 bases). The CDR3 is 15 residues long. V shed 0 bases and J shed 6 bases, with 13 bases lying between them. In germline, CDR1 is SGHRS, CDR2 YFSETQ.

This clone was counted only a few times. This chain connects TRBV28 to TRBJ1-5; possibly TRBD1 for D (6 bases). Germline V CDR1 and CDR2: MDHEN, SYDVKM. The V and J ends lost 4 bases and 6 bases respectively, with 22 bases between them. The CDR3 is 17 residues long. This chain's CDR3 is CASSSETGRVIAQPQHF. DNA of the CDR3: TGTGCCAGCAGTTCGGAGACAGGCAGGGTGATTGCTCAGCCCCAGCATTTT. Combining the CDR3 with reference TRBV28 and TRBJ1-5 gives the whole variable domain DVKVTQSSRYLVKRTGEKVFLECVQDMDHENMFWYRQDPGLGLRLIYFSYDVKMKEKGDIPEGYSVSREKKERFSLILESASTNQTSMYLCASSSETGRVIAQPQHFGDGTRLSIL.

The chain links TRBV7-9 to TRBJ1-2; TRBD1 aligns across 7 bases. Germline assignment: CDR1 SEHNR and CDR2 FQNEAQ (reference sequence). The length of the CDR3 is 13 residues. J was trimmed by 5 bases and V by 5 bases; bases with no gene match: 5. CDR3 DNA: TGTGCCAGCAGCCTCCGACAGGGATATGGCTACACCTTC. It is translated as CASSLRQGYGYTF.

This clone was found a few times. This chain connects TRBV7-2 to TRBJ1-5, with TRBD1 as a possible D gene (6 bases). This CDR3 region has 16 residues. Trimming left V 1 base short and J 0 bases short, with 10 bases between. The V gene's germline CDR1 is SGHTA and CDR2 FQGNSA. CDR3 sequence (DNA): TGTGCCAGCAGCTTAGGGACAGTCTATAGCAATCAGCCCCAGCATTTT. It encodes CASSLGTVYSNQPQHF.

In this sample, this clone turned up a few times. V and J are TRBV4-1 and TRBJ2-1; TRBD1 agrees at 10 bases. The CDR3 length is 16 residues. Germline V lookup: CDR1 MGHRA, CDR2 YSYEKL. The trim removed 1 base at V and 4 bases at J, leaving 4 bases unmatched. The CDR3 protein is CASSQGSGQGYNEQFF. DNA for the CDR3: TGCGCCAGCAGCCAAGGTTCGGGACAGGGGTACAATGAGCAGTTCTTC.

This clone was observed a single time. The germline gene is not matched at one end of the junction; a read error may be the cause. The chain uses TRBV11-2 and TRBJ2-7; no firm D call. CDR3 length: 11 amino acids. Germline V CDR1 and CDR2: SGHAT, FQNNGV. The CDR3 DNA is TGTGCCAGCAGCTTAGGCGGAGAGCTGTACTTC. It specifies CASSLGGELYF.

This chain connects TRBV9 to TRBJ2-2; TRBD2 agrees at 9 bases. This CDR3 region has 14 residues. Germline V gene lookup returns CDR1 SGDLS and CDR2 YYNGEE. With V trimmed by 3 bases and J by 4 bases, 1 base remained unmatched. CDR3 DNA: TGTGCCAGCAGCGCGACTAGCGGCACCGGGGAGCTGTTTTTT. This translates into CASSATSGTGELFF.

The CDR3 region is CASSILGSGNEQFF. The CDR3 DNA is TGTGCCAGTAGTATTCTGGGGTCGGGAAATGAGCAGTTCTTC. This chain joins TRBV19 and TRBJ2-1; D might be TRBD2 (5 bases). This CDR3 spans 14 amino acids. Trimming pared 3 bases from V and 7 bases from J, leaving 13 bases between. CDR1 and CDR2 (germline): LNHDA, SQIVND (reference sequence).

This CDR3 is CASSLGTSGRAKNLNEQFF. The CDR3 DNA is TGCGCCAGCAGCTTGGGGACTAGCGGGAGGGCCAAAAATTTGAATGAGCAGTTCTTC. V is TRBV5-1 and J is TRBJ2-1; 15 bases map to TRBD2. With V trimmed by 0 bases and J by 7 bases, 11 bases remained unmatched. Germline-derived CDR1 and CDR2 are SGHRS and YFSETQ. This CDR3 is 19 amino acids long.

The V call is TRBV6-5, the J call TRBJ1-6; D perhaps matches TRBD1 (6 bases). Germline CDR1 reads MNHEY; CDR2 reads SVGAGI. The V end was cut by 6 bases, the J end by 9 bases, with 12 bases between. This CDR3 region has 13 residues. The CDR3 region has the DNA TGTGCCAGCAGGGTCGGGGGGGCTTCACCCCTCCACTTT. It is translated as CASRVGGASPLHF.